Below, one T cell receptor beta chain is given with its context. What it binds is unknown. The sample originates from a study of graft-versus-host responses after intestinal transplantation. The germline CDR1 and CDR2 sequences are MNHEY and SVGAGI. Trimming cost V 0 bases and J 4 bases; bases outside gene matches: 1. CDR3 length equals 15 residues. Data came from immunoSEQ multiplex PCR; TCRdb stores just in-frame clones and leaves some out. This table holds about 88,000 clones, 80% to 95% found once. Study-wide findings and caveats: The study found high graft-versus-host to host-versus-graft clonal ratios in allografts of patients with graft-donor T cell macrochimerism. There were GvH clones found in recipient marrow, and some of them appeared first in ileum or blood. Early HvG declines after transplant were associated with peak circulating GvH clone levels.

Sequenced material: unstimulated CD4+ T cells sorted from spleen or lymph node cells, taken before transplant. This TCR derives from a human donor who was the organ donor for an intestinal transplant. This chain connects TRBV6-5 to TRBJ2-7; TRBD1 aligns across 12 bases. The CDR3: CASSYSGQGAYEQYF. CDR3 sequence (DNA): TGTGCCAGCAGTTACTCGGGACAGGGGGCATACGAGCAGTACTTC.